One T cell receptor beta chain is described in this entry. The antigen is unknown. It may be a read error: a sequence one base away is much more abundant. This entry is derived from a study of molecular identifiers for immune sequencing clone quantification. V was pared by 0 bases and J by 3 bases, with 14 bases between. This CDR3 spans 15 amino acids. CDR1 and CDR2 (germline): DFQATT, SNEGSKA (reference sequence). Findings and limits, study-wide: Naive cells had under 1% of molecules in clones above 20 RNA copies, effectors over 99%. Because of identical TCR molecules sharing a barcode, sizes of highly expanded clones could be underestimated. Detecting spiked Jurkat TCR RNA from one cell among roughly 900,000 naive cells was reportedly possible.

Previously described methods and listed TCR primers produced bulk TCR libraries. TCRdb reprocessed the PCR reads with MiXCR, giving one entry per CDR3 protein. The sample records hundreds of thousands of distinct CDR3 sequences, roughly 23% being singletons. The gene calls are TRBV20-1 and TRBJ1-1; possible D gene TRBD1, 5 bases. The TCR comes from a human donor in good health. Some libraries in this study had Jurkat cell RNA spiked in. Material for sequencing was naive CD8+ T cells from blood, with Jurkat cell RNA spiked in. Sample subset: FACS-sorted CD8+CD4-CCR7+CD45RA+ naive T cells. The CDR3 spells CSAREGGAGYTEAFF. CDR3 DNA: TGCAGTGCTAGAGAGGGCGGGGCCGGTTACACTGAAGCTTTCTTT.